Reported below is one TCR beta chain. This likely came from a read error, as a far larger clone is one base away. These data come from a study of low-dose radiotherapy and immunotherapy resistance in tumors. The overall study: Cohort 1 received 0.5 Gy per fraction every 2 weeks, totaling 6.5 Gy. Patients took aspirin 300 mg by mouth once daily. This continued for four cycles, starting on cycle 1 day 1.

Regarding time point: before trial treatment. Gene-specific TRAV and TRBV primers were used for first-strand cDNA, covering alpha and beta chains. Amplification, which lasted roughly 20 PCR cycles, used a constant-region primer and V-primer adapter to amplify TCRs. Using its own MiXCR run on the reads, TCRdb lists one record per CDR3 protein. Of around 99,000 distinct CDR3 sequences in the sample, 9.4% were seen once. After removal of 10 bases from V and 2 bases from J, the junction contained 8 bases not matched to a gene. Per the germline V gene, CDR1 is MDHEN and CDR2 is SYDVKM. CDR3 size: 14 residues.

This receptor was obtained from a male donor with prostate cancer. This material consisted of PBMCs, taken before treatment. The chain recombines TRBV28 with TRBJ1-5, with 7 bases aligning to TRBD1. CDR3 bases: TGTGCCACACCTGGACAGGAGCGCAATCAGCCCCAGCATTTT. This gives the protein CATPGQERNQPQHF. Based on the CDR3 plus reference TRBV28 and TRBJ1-5, the full variable domain is DVKVTQSSRYLVKRTGEKVFLECVQDMDHENMFWYRQDPGLGLRLIYFSYDVKMKEKGDIPEGYSVSREKKERFSLILESASTNQTSMYLCATPGQERNQPQHFGDGTRLSIL.